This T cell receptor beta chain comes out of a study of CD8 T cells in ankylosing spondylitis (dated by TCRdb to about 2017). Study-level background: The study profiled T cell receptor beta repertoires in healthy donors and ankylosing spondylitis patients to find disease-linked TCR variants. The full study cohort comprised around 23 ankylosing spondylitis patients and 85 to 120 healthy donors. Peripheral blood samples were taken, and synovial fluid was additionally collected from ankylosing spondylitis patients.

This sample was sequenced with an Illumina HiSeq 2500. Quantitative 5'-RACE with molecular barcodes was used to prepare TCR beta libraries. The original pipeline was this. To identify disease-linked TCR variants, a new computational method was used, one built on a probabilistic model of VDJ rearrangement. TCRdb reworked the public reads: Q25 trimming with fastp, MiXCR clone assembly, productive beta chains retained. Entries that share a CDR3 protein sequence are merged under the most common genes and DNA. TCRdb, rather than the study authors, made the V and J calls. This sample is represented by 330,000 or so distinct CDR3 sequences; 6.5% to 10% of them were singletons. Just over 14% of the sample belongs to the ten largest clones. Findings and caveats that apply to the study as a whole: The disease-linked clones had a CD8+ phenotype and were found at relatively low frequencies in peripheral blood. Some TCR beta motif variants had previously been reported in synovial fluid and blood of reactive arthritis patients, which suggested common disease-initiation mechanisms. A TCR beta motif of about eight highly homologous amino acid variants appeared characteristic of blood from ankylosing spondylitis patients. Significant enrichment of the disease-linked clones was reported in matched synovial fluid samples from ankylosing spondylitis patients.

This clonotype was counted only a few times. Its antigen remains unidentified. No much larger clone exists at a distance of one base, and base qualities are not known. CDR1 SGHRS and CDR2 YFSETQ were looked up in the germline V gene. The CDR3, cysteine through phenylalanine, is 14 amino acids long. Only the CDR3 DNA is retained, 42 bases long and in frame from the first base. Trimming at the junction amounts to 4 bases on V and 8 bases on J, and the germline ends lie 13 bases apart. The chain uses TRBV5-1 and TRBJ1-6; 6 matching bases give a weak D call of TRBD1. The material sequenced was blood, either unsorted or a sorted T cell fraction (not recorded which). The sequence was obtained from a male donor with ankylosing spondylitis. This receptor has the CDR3 CASSRVEGDSPLHF. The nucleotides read TGCGCCAGCAGCCGGGTAGAGGGGGATTCACCCCTCCACTTT.